The sequence of this T cell receptor (beta chain) was determined in a study of cytomegalovirus exposure and HLA in healthy donors (dated by TCRdb to 2016 to 2017). Study-wide context: An earlier analysis of approximately 640 of the donors reported more than 250 Gb of sequence data and roughly 110 million unique TCR beta sequences from 150 million to 200 million T cells. Four to six DR-DQ haplotypes were handled as single units for association and clustering because linkage in the cohort was strong. In addition to the first cohort of roughly 700 subjects, a separate validation cohort of under 150 different subjects was used. A later analysis re-examined previously published TCR beta repertoires from hundreds of donors and added high-resolution HLA genotyping to investigate patterns of TCR occurrence. An earlier analysis of more than 450 of the donors used high-throughput TCR beta sequencing to judge whether each TCR beta V gene segment behaved as functional or pseudogenic. The number of typed donors differed by locus: roughly 620-630 for A, B, C, DRB1 and DQB1; some 540 for DQA1; approximately 600 for DPA1; and about 470 for DPB1. An early release covering just under 650 HLA-typed donors comprised approximately 290 gigabases of sequencing data and some 79 million unique TCR sequences. The study was designed to test whether signatures of past pathogen exposure could be identified by cataloging public T cell receptors. In the later analysis, no new phenotypic data were used to find candidate immune exposures; instead, reliance was placed on TCR beta sequences and their occurrence across donors. On average, approximately 250,000 unique TCR beta nucleotide sequences were sequenced per donor among 398 genotyped donors of the cohort, with 15% to 20% of those sequences being non-productive. The genetic ancestry cluster associated with self-reported Caucasian donors included 80% to 90% of the 350 to 500 genotyped donors. In a later genetic analysis, genome-wide SNP genotypes for about three fifths of the 666 donors were used, and that subset was treated as a discovery cohort. All discovery cohort repertoires had been generated on a single sequencing platform. Using immunosequencing, the study profiled T cell repertoires from around 670 subjects and related those repertoires to cytomegalovirus serostatus. To predict cytomegalovirus infection status, the study combined high-throughput TCR immunosequencing, statistical association of individual TCRs with disease status, and machine learning. Donor age, sex, ethnicity and CMV serostatus were compiled alongside the repertoire data. Class I and class II HLA loci were covered by the typing at four-digit resolution.

The table lists this clone with a count of one. Its antigen has not been determined. No base quality information exists; no much larger clone differs at one position. To prepare the library, the immunoSEQ multiplex PCR assay was applied. A mixture of 60 forward primers for TCR Vbeta segments and 13 reverse primers for TCR Jbeta segments was used in the multiplex PCR. The CDR3 region of rearranged TCR beta genes was amplified from genomic DNA with a multiplex PCR assay. Amplified TCR beta libraries were sequenced as 87-base-pair reads on the Illumina HiSeq System. Per the source publication's procedure: Across the 600 to 700 repertoires, a later analysis counted 80 million or so unique TCR beta chains, 9.5 million to 13 million of which were shared by at least two donors. Raw reads were error-corrected and collapsed into unique sequences with a nearest-neighbor algorithm that merged closely related sequences to remove PCR and sequencing errors. Alignment of CDR3 sequences to IMGT reference sequences was used to assign V, D and J gene segments. For a sequence to be retained, at least a six-nucleotide match to both a V gene segment and a J gene segment was required. Rearrangements were called productive when the CDR3 lacked stop codons and stayed in frame with V and J; all others were non-productive. CDR3 was defined according to IMGT convention as the region running from the second conserved V-encoded cysteine to the conserved J-encoded phenylalanine. Sequences without an unambiguous match to a single V gene segment were excluded from the earlier analysis of 450 to 750 of the donors. An earlier analysis of a few hundred of the donors called V segments functional above 56.7% productive rearrangements and segregating when the between-donor standard deviation exceeded 5%. To diagnose cytomegalovirus status from the catalog of TCR beta chain sequences, a statistical classification framework was built. In a later analysis, TCR nucleotide sequences were compared against IMGT/GENE-DB human TR gene sequences so that V and J genes could be assigned. A later analysis assigned CDR3 sequences and most-parsimonious VDJ recombination scenarios with the TCRdist pipeline. In a later analysis, each TCR beta chain was defined by its CDR3 amino acid sequence together with its V-gene family, and reads lacking a unique V-gene family were excluded. In a later analysis, a few hundred highly shared, low-generation-probability nucleotide sequences were removed to address suspected cross-contamination and a sequencing artifact. For each public chain, a later analysis derived a clonal expansion index from normalized ranks of inferred template counts within each repertoire. In a later analysis, generation probabilities were computed using a VDJ recombination model fitted to out-of-frame rearrangements, and the results were checked against IGoR. A later analysis scored TCR-TCR, TCR-HLA and TCR-CMV co-occurrence with hypergeometric tests, applying a repertoire-size bias correction to TCR pairs. False discovery rates were estimated in a later analysis by permuting HLA or CMV assignments 20 times. In a later analysis, co-occurring TCRs were grouped using DBSCAN, with TCRdist sequence similarity added in when clustering inside HLA-allele-positive subsets. Co-occurrence clustering excluded repertoires with fewer than 30,000 or more than 120,000 public chains, plus five with anomalous nucleotide sharing. Held by TCRdb, this immuneACCESS table contains in-frame sequences only and omits some clones. Under half of the omission traces to an unresolved V gene where checked; the cause of the rest is unknown. That table gives V, J and clone size, and the DNA gave D and trimming. For this sample there are roughly 180,000 clones; approximately 81% appear just once. The top ten clonotypes cover 1% of the sample.

V is pared back by 5 bases and J by 9 bases, with 17 bases lying between the germline termini. The germline V gene (reference sequence) yields MNHEY for CDR1 and SMNVEV for CDR2. There are 14 amino acids in the CDR3, from cysteine to phenylalanine inclusive. Solely the CDR3 DNA is kept, with 42 bases framed from the first base. The cohort consisted of 650 to 850 healthy bone marrow donors. All cohort members were sampled while nominally healthy, although unrecorded immune exposures were likely present. The donor tested CMV seronegative, placing the donor among the roughly 350 seronegative members of the cohort. Every donor gave a peripheral blood sample, and the peripheral blood mononuclear cells from that sample were used for TCR beta sequencing. Genomic DNA extraction from the blood cell samples was performed with the Qiagen DNeasy Blood Extraction Kit. Results and caveats for the whole study, not just this receptor: Most TCR sequences were observed very rarely across donors, whereas some public TCRs were present in many individuals. The authors suggested that the approach could potentially be generalized to other disease states and immunological phenotypes. For the cohort, immune exposure information was limited to CMV serostatus. In vitro tests confirmed that three of the cytomegalovirus-associated TCR beta chains recognize cytomegalovirus antigens. In an earlier analysis of roughly 560 of the donors, most TCR beta V segments were observed in productive rearrangements about 87% or about 30% of the time, broadly matching IMGT annotations. In a later genetic analysis, a missense DCLRE1C variant was associated with V-gene and J-gene trimming of TCR beta chains, and the association was replicated in an independent cohort. The sequencing pipeline was judged likely to have produced a cluster of highly shared sequence variants as a technical artifact. A later analysis found that HLA-associated TCR beta chains were more clonally expanded and had lower generation probabilities than equally common non-associated chains. A further reported finding was that TCR beta sequences accurately predicted the HLA-A and HLA-B alleles for most subjects in the first cohort. A later analysis found that TCR association rates varied across HLA loci, with DRB1 alleles showing the most associated TCRs and HLA-C alleles the fewest. The study listed 150 to 200 TCR beta chains as associated with cytomegalovirus. Some IMGT-functional V segments, including TRBV6-2 and TRBV6-3, could not be told apart with the 87-base-pair reads, so those segments were excluded. According to a later analysis, parvovirus B19, influenza, CMV and Epstein-Barr virus appeared linked to several top co-occurrence clusters. Because some donors lacked HLA typing at each locus, the association tests relied only on the typed subset. Linkage disequilibrium might explain the correlated functional status among segregating V segments, but an unknown experimental factor could not be ruled out. The cohort was sequenced for TCR beta chains only, and without alpha or paired-chain data the features that could be detected were limited. Specific HLA alleles were associated with some 15,000 TCR beta sequences at a false discovery rate of 0.05 in a later analysis. Because counts were too low, seventeen rarely observed V segments, including chromosome 9 orphons, were left out of the earlier analysis of approximately 500 of the donors. When HLA alleles, especially DR and DQ, strongly co-occurred, attributing TCR associations to individual alleles was difficult. The classifier was reported to diagnose cytomegalovirus status with high specificity and sensitivity in both the original and validation cohorts. Compared with the roughly 600-donor mean, donors in an Asian-associated ancestry cluster had fewer N-insertions in productive TCRs, according to a later genetic analysis. In a later analysis, most CMV-associated TCR beta chains were found to appear HLA-restricted, with HLA associations seemingly driven largely by CMV exposure. Presence/absence analyses assumed roughly uniform sequencing depth across donors, an assumption that may not hold.

The rearranged segments are TRBV27 and TRBJ1-5; the D gene identity is not certain. Sample: PBMCs. The receptor comes from a boy between 2 and 10 years old in good health and CMV-seronegative. The CDR3 amino acid sequence is: CASSQTHVVWPQHF. DNA sequence: TGTGCCAGCAGTCAAACACATGTTGTATGGCCCCAGCATTTT.